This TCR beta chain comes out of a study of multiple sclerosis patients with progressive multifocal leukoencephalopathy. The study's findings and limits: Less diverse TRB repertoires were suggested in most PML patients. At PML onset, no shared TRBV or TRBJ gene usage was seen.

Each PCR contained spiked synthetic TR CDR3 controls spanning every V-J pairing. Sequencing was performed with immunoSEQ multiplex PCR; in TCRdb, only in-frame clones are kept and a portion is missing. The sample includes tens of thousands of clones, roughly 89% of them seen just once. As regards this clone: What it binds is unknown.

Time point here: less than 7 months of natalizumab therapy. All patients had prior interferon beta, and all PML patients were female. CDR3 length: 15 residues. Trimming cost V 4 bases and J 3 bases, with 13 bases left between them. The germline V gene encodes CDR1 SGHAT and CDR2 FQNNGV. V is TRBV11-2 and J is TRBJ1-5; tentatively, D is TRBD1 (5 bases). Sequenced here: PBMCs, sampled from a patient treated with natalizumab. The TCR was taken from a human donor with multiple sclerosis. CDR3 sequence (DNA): TGTGCCAGCAGCTCGCGGACGGGGGACAATCAGCCCCAGCATTTT. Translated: CASSSRTGDNQPQHF.